This T cell receptor beta chain appears in the sequencing data of a study of blood T cell repertoires in COVID-19. The CDR3 consists of 16 residues. With 6 bases clipped from V and 2 bases from J, the junction kept 12 bases outside the gene matches. Germline CDR1 LGHDT, CDR2 YNNKEL (reference sequence). Sequenced by immunoSEQ multiplex PCR; TCRdb stores in-frame clones only, minus some. This table has just over 650,000 clones, 80% to 90% appearing once. In its sample, this clone was seen once. The source is a woman younger than 35 with acute or convalescent COVID-19. The sequencing sample was made of peripheral blood. The genes are TRBV3-1 (or the pseudogene TRBV3-2) and TRBJ1-1; TRBD1 aligns across 7 bases. CDR3 amino acids: CASSQPSTGVNTEAFF. The CDR3 DNA reads TGTGCCAGCAGTCAGCCCAGTACAGGGGTTAACACTGAAGCTTTCTTT.